This TCR beta chain was found in a study of CD8+CD57+ T cells in acquired aplastic anemia. There are 13 residues in the CDR3. Per the germline V gene, CDR1 is SEHNR and CDR2 is FQNEAQ (reference sequence). Patients chosen for sequencing had CD8+CD57+ cells that had expanded, as shown by flow cytometry. It was genomic DNA that served as the template for profiling TCR beta VDJ and CDR3. TCRdb recomputed calls from the reads with MiXCR, one row per CDR3 protein. Seen here are roughly 180,000 distinct CDR3 sequences, 50% to 65% observed once, and the top ten hold about 42%. What was sequenced was sorted CD4+, CD8+, or CD8+CD57+ T cells (not recorded which) from PBMCs. V usage is TRBV7-9 and J usage is TRBJ2-7, with D possibly TRBD1 on 6 matching bases. This receptor was taken from a human donor with aplastic anemia. CDR3 sequence (DNA): TGTGACACCAGCCCCGGTACAGGGCCCGAGCAGTACTTC. Translating it yields CDTSPGTGPEQYF. Filled out from reference TRBV7-9 and TRBJ2-7, the complete variable domain reads DTGVSQNPRHKITKRGQNVTFRCDPISEHNRLYWYRQTLGQGPEFLTYFQNEAQLEKSRLLSDRFSAERPKGSFSTLEIQRTEQGDSAMYLCDTSPGTGPEQYFGPGTRLTVT.